This T cell receptor (beta chain) emerged from a study of blood T cells in healthy people across ages. The V end lost 5 bases, the J end lost 0 bases, and 11 bases lay between the germline ends. CDR3 length: 13 residues. Germline V gives CDR1 DFQATT, CDR2 SNEGSKA (reference sequence). Study-wide points: Estimates of total diversity, which came from one million sequenced T cells, were considered to be underestimates.

A sample-barcoded 5' primer and a J-beta primer mix were used in a second PCR of roughly 6 to 11 cycles. Every cDNA was tagged by a template-switch adaptor with 12 random nucleotides. In TCRdb, the 5' RACE reads were re-called with MiXCR into one record per CDR3 protein. The table records approximately 770,000 distinct CDR3 sequences, roughly 60% of them present only once. This clonotype was found a few times. Its antigen is not known. Sequenced material: blood. This chain links TRBV20-1 with TRBJ2-7, with a weak D call TRBD2 (7 bases). The clonotype was recovered from a man under 40 in good health. In DNA, the CDR3 is TGCAGTGCTGAGGGGGACTACTCCTACGAGCAGTACTTC. Translated, it gives CSAEGDYSYEQYF.